The clone carrying this T cell receptor (beta chain) was picked up a small number of times. This sample was included in a study of regulatory T cells in long-lasting Graves disease. Building of the TCR beta libraries involved iRepertoire HTBI primers and Arm-PCR of CDR3 regions. TCRdb reprocessed the multiplex PCR reads with MiXCR, giving one entry per CDR3 protein. The data show 450,000 to 500,000 distinct CDR3 sequences, 15% to 20% seen once. Time point: newly diagnosed GD, antithyroid drugs for less than 3 months. The TCR library was made from RNA extracted from PBMCs. V lost 2 bases and J lost 5, with 9 bases in between. Germline assignment: CDR1 KGHSH and CDR2 LQKENI. CDR3 length equals 14 residues. These data were also reused for a study on T cells in Graves' hyperthyroidism and ophthalmopathy.

The TCR was taken from a man aged 35 to 55 with Graves disease. The sample here was peripheral blood mononuclear cells (PBMCs), taken at new diagnosis, from a patient treated with antithyroid drugs. This chain joins TRBV18 and TRBJ1-4, with D perhaps matching TRBD1 (5 bases). This CDR3 is CASSPGGRNEKLFF. DNA for the CDR3: TGTGCCAGCTCACCAGGGGGTCGGAATGAAAAACTGTTTTTT. Together with reference TRBV18 and TRBJ1-4, the CDR3 gives the full variable domain: NAGVMQNPRHLVRRRGQEARLRCSPMKGHSHVYWYRQLPEEGLKFMVYLQKENIIDESGMPKERFSAEFPKEGPSILRIQQVVRGDSAAYFCASSPGGRNEKLFFGSGTQLSVL.